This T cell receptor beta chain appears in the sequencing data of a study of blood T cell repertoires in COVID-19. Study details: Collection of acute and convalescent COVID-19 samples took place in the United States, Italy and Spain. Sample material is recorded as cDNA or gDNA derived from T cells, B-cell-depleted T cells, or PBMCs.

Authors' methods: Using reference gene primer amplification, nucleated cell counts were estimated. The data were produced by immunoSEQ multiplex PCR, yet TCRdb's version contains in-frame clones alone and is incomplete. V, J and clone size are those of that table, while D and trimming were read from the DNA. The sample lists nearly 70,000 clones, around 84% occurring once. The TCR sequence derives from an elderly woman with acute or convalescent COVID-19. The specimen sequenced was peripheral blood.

The DNA for the CDR3 is TGTGCCAGCTCCACTCGATCAGCGGATACGCAGTATTTT. It codes for CASSTRSADTQYF. This chain links TRBV11-2 with TRBJ2-3; the D is unclear. V lost 8 bases and J lost 6, with 15 bases in between. This CDR3 is 13 amino acids long. Germline CDR1 is SGHAT and CDR2 is FQNNGV.